A single sample is the source of the 21 T cell receptor beta chains below, sequenced in a study of blood T cell repertoires in COVID-19. The assay was immunoSEQ multiplex PCR, and TCRdb's table has in-frame clones only and misses some. Of approximately 40,000 clones in the sample, about 86% are singletons; the top ten hold around 2.5%. The sample taken for sequencing was peripheral blood. The receptors were gathered from a woman between 55 and 75 years old with acute or convalescent COVID-19.

V gene TRBV28 combines with J gene TRBJ1-6; D is unresolved. V was pared by 6 bases and J by 2 bases, with 11 bases between. Germline values: CDR1 MDHEN, CDR2 SYDVKM. The CDR3 length is 15 residues. Here the CDR3 DNA reads TGTGCCAGCAGCTCTGGAGTTACCTATAATTCACCCCTCCACTTT. Its protein product is CASSSGVTYNSPLHF.

The chain joins TRBV7-8 to TRBJ2-7, with 12 bases lining up with TRBD2. CDR3 length: 15 amino acids. With 4 bases clipped from V and 3 bases from J, the junction kept 4 bases outside the gene matches. Germline V gene data show CDR1 as SGHVS and CDR2 as FQNEAQ. Written as DNA, the CDR3 is TGTGCCAGCAGCTGGACTAGCGGGATATTCTACGAGCAGTACTTC. Encoded protein: CASSWTSGIFYEQYF.

This chain uses TRBV7-3 with TRBJ2-3, with 11 nucleotides matching TRBD2. CDR3 length equals 17 residues. J gave up 6 bases and V 5 bases, and 13 bases lay outside the gene matches. Germline lookup yields CDR1 SGHTA and CDR2 FQGTGA. Here the CDR3 reads CASSRSGRARERDTQYF. CDR3 nucleotide sequence: TGTGCCAGCAGCCGTAGCGGGAGGGCCAGGGAACGGGATACGCAGTATTTT.

The rearrangement joins TRBV6-6 to TRBJ1-6; a weak D match, TRBD1 (5 bases). This CDR3 is 13 amino acids long. Germline V CDR1 and CDR2: MNHNY, SVGAGI (reference sequence). V was pared by 6 bases and J by 6 bases, with 9 bases between. CDR3 DNA: TGTGCCAGCAGGCAGGGCTCTAATTCACCCCTCCACTTT. It yields the protein CASRQGSNSPLHF.

The rearrangement uses TRBV10-2 and TRBJ2-1; 14 bases fit TRBD2. The germline V gene encodes CDR1 WSHSY and CDR2 SAAADI. V lost 4 bases, J lost 8 bases, and 1 base stayed unmatched. The CDR3 runs to 14 residues. The CDR3 sequence is CASSGLAGGYEQFF. Here the CDR3 DNA reads TGCGCCAGCAGTGGACTAGCGGGAGGGTATGAGCAGTTCTTC.

The chain has TRBV28 and TRBJ1-1, with D uncertain. Germline CDR1 MDHEN, CDR2 SYDVKM. V lost 6 bases and J 1 base, leaving 9 bases between the germline ends. This CDR3 is built from 13 residues. The CDR3 loop reads CASRTPRNTEAFF. CDR3 sequence (DNA): TGTGCCAGCAGAACCCCGAGGAACACTGAAGCTTTCTTT.

V usage is TRBV7-6 and J usage is TRBJ1-1; the match to TRBD1 covers 7 bases. CDR1 is SGHVS, CDR2 FNYEAQ, per germline. The CDR3 runs 13 residues. Germline trimming cut 4 bases from V and 5 bases from J; bases unmatched to any gene: 4. CDR3 coding DNA: TGTGCCAGCAGCTCCGACAGGGAGACTGAAGCTTTCTTT. It is translated as CASSSDRETEAFF.

CDR3 protein: CASSEGRGGALEQYF. The CDR3 DNA is TGTGCCAGCAGTGAAGGGAGGGGAGGAGCTCTCGAGCAGTACTTC. This rearrangement joins TRBV6-1 to TRBJ2-7; TRBD2 is a possible D gene (6 bases). V lost 1 base and J 6 bases, leaving 16 bases between the germline ends. Germline assignment: CDR1 MNHNS and CDR2 SASEGT. The CDR3 is made up of 15 amino acids.

The rearrangement links TRBV15 to TRBJ1-5; TRBD1 is a possible D gene (6 bases). The CDR3 spans 14 residues. Germline loops: CDR1 LNHNV, CDR2 YYDKDF (reference sequence). Trimming left V 1 base short and J 5 bases short, with 9 bases between. CDR3 coding DNA: TGTGCCACCAGCAGAGCCAGGGGCCATCAGCCCCAGCATTTT. This encodes CATSRARGHQPQHF.

This chain links TRBV2 with TRBJ2-3; TRBD2 matches 9 bases. The V segment lost 5 bases and the J segment 0 bases; nucleotides outside the gene matches: 3. The CDR3 length is 15 residues. The germline CDR1 and CDR2 sequences are SNHLY and FYNNEI. The CDR3 here is CASSSGLASTDTQYF. The CDR3, as DNA: TGTGCCAGCAGTTCCGGACTAGCGAGCACAGATACGCAGTATTTT.

The chain uses TRBV15 and TRBJ2-3, with a weak D call TRBD1 (6 bases). The CDR3 consists of 14 residues. The germline V gene encodes CDR1 LNHNV and CDR2 YYDKDF (reference sequence). V shed 8 bases and J shed 5 bases, with 17 bases lying between them. CDR3 sequence: CATGPRQVQDTQYF. The CDR3 coding sequence is TGTGCCACCGGCCCCAGACAGGTCCAAGATACGCAGTATTTT. Based on the CDR3 plus reference TRBV15 and TRBJ2-3, the full variable domain is DAMVIQNPRYQVTQFGKPVTLSCSQTLNHNVMYWYQQKSSQAPKLLFHYYDKDFNNEADTPDNFQSRRPNTSFCFLDIRSPGLGDTAMYLCATGPRQVQDTQYFGPGTRLTVL.

In this sample, this clone turned up a few times. The rearrangement links TRBV7-8 to TRBJ2-3, with 9 bases fitting TRBD2. V dropped 1 base and J dropped 1; count of bases not matched to a gene: 3. From germline, CDR1 is SGHVS and CDR2 FQNEAQ. CDR3 length equals 16 residues. CDR3 nucleotides: TGTGCCAGCAGCTTAGGGACTAGCGTCCGCACAGATACGCAGTATTTT. Encoded protein: CASSLGTSVRTDTQYF.

This rearrangement joins TRBV6-2 or TRBV6-3 to TRBJ1-1; tentatively, D is TRBD1 (6 bases). Germline V gene lookup returns CDR1 MNHEY and CDR2 SVGEGT. The CDR3 spans 14 residues. The V gene lost 4 bases and the J gene lost 1 base, with 10 bases spanning the gap. The DNA for the CDR3 is TGTGCCAGCAGTTCTACGACAGGGAACACTGAAGCTTTCTTT. It specifies CASSSTTGNTEAFF.

This clone was seen a few times. Written as DNA, the CDR3 is TGTGCCACCAGCAGCCGCGGGGGGGCCGAGACCCAGTACTTC. It codes for CATSSRGGAETQYF. This chain connects TRBV15 to TRBJ2-5, with TRBD2 matching 9 bases. This CDR3 comprises 14 residues. Germline V gene sequence: CDR1 LNHNV, CDR2 YYDKDF (reference sequence). V gave up 3 bases and J gave up 5 bases; unmatched junction bases: 4.

The gene calls are TRBV29-1 and TRBJ1-4; D unresolved. Germline CDR1 is SQVTM and CDR2 is ANQGSEA. The CDR3 extends over 11 amino acids. V lost 3 bases and J lost 12, with 11 bases in between. Here the CDR3 reads CSVEERRELFF. The CDR3 DNA follows: TGCAGCGTTGAGGAGAGGCGGGAACTGTTTTTT.

V is TRBV24-1 and J is TRBJ1-5; 7 bases fit TRBD1. The V and J ends lost 3 bases and 0 bases, in that order; junction bases with no gene match: 7. From germline, CDR1 is KGHDR and CDR2 SFDVKD. The length of the CDR3 is 17 residues. The chain's CDR3 is CATSDPRDSGSNQPQHF. CDR3 in DNA: TGTGCCACCAGTGATCCGAGGGACAGCGGTAGCAATCAGCCCCAGCATTTT.

The chain combines TRBV6-5 with TRBJ1-5, with TRBD1 identical over 8 bases. Per the germline V gene, CDR1 is MNHEY and CDR2 is SVGAGI. The junction had 4 bases not matched to a gene; V was cut back by 6 bases and J by 0 bases. This CDR3 contains 15 residues. The CDR3, as DNA: TGTGCCAGCAGCAGGGGGCCTTATAGCAATCAGCCCCAGCATTTT. Translation: CASSRGPYSNQPQHF.

The sample holds a few counts of this clone. This rearrangement joins TRBV3-1 (or the pseudogene TRBV3-2) to TRBJ1-6, with TRBD1 identical over 8 bases. J lost 6 bases, V lost 4 bases, and 5 bases had no gene match. From germline, CDR1 is LGHDT and CDR2 YNNKEL (reference sequence). This CDR3 spans 15 amino acids. Here the CDR3 DNA reads TGTGCCAGCAGCCCGACAGGGGAGGGTAATTCACCCCTCCACTTT. Its translation: CASSPTGEGNSPLHF.

The chain links TRBV5-1 to TRBJ2-7, with no clear D. V lost 3 bases to trimming and J lost 4 bases, with 11 bases between them. Germline CDR1 is SGHRS and CDR2 is YFSETQ. The CDR3 totals 13 residues. DNA for the CDR3: TGCGCCAGCAGCTCCGCGCCGGTGTACGAGCAGTACTTC. Translated, it gives CASSSAPVYEQYF.

The V and J genes are TRBV5-1 and TRBJ2-5, with TRBD2 matching 11 bases. The junction had 11 bases not matched to a gene; V was cut back by 5 bases and J by 5 bases. From germline, CDR1 is SGHRS and CDR2 YFSETQ. There are 16 residues in the CDR3. This CDR3 reads CASRQLAGVNSETQYF. CDR3 in DNA: TGCGCCAGCAGGCAACTAGCGGGAGTTAATTCGGAGACCCAGTACTTC.

The chain carries TRBV28 and TRBJ1-1; 9 bases align to TRBD1. Germline-derived CDR1 and CDR2 are MDHEN and SYDVKM. The CDR3 totals 14 residues. J was trimmed by 0 bases and V by 5 bases; bases with no gene match: 1. The CDR3 DNA follows: TGTGCCAGCAGTACAGGGGGCCTGAACACTGAAGCTTTCTTT. Amino acids: CASSTGGLNTEAFF.